Presented here are 14 T cell receptor beta chains from one specimen sequenced in a study of OX40 agonist ivuxolimab in advanced cancers. The library was built by means of the immunoSEQ multiplex PCR assay. What TCRdb holds here is the immuneACCESS table cut down to in-frame rearrangements. Part of the clones is not present; checked against another copy, under half of the missing clones reflect an unresolved V gene, and the others are unexplained. This sample has around 65,000 clones in its table, and 92% of those were observed once. Of the sample, 0.55% to 0.8% falls within the top ten clones. The material was CD4+ or CD8+ T cells sorted from blood, obtained in a trial of the OX40 agonist ivuxolimab. The receptors were sampled from an adult with an advanced solid tumor such as melanoma, head and neck, liver or kidney cancer.

V gene TRBV4-2 combines with J gene TRBJ1-3; 10 bases agree with TRBD1. After removal of 0 bases from V and 3 bases from J, the junction contained 5 bases not matched to a gene. CDR1 and CDR2 (germline): LGHNA, YNFKEQ. CDR3 size: 17 residues. CDR3: CASSQDTGDRGGNTIYF. The CDR3 DNA sequence: TGTGCCAGCAGCCAAGATACTGGGGACAGGGGTGGAAACACCATATATTTT.

This clone was observed once. This rearrangement joins TRBV30 to TRBJ2-3; tentative D call: TRBD1 (8 bases). The CDR3 length is 15 residues. Germline V gene lookup returns CDR1 GTSNPN and CDR2 SVGIG (reference sequence). V lost 5 bases and J lost 7, with 22 bases in between. DNA for the CDR3: TGTGCCTGGGTGTTGCGGGGGCAGGGGGCGAATACGCAGTATTTT. Amino acids: CAWVLRGQGANTQYF.

The genes are TRBV6-5 and TRBJ2-5; no clear D. The germline CDR1 and CDR2 sequences are MNHEY and SVGAGI. CDR3 length equals 12 residues. V gave up 3 bases and J gave up 6 bases, with 8 bases separating them. CDR3 region: CASSYYGQTQYF. CDR3 sequence (DNA): TGTGCCAGCAGTTATTATGGGCAGACCCAGTACTTC.

The chain is built from TRBV6-4 and TRBJ2-3, with 7 positions matching TRBD2. The CDR3 loop spans 13 amino acids. Germline CDR1 is MRHNA and CDR2 is SNTAGT. After removal of 2 bases from V and 6 bases from J, the junction contained 2 bases not matched to a gene. Here the CDR3 reads CASSDMGGDTQYF. The CDR3 DNA is TGTGCCAGCAGTGACATGGGAGGGGATACGCAGTATTTT.

The V gene is TRBV19, the J gene TRBJ1-2, with D unclear. CDR3 length equals 14 residues. Deletions cut 3 bases from V and 8 bases from J, with 16 bases between. Germline V gene lookup returns CDR1 LNHDA and CDR2 SQIVND (reference sequence). The CDR3 protein is CASSITTGLTGYTF. In DNA, the CDR3 is TGTGCCAGTAGTATTACGACCGGCCTGACGGGCTACACCTTC.

This clone was seen only once. The rearrangement joins TRBV12-5 to TRBJ1-6; possibly TRBD1 for D (6 bases). V was pared by 2 bases and J by 2 bases, with 16 bases between. Germline V gene lookup returns CDR1 LGHNT and CDR2 FRNRAP. This CDR3 is 18 amino acids long. CDR3 residues: CASGLTLRGRPYNSPLHF. DNA for the CDR3: TGTGCTAGTGGTTTGACTCTCAGGGGTCGCCCCTATAATTCACCCCTCCACTTT.

V is TRBV19 and J is TRBJ1-2; D is perhaps TRBD1 (5 bases). The germline V and J ends were trimmed by 7 bases and 8 bases, with 17 bases remaining between them. Germline lookup yields CDR1 LNHDA and CDR2 SQIVND (reference sequence). The CDR3 is 13 residues long. The CDR3 coding sequence is TGTGCCAGTAACCCTGGTGAGGGACGGGGCTACACCTTC. Its translation: CASNPGEGRGYTF. Supplemented by reference TRBV19 and TRBJ1-2, the full variable domain reads DGGITQSPKYLFRKEGQNVTLSCEQNLNHDAMYWYRQDPGQGLRLIYYSQIVNDFQKGDIAEGYSVSREKKESFPLTVTSAQKNPTAFYLCASNPGEGRGYTFGSGTRLTVV.

The chain uses TRBV27 and TRBJ1-5, with D tentatively TRBD1 (5 bases). Trimming removed 4 bases at V and 4 bases at J, with 8 bases between. This CDR3 spans 13 amino acids. Germline V gives CDR1 MNHEY, CDR2 SMNVEV (reference sequence). The chain's CDR3 is CASSWDGNQPQHF. CDR3 coding DNA: TGTGCCAGCAGTTGGGACGGTAATCAGCCCCAGCATTTT.

This sequence joins TRBV5-1 and TRBJ2-5; 9 positions match TRBD1. V shed 0 bases and J 2 bases; nucleotides not matched to a gene: 8. Germline CDR1 SGHRS, CDR2 YFSETQ. The CDR3 sequence is 17 residues long. The DNA for the CDR3 is TGCGCCAGCAGCTTGGCCGGGACAGGGTTTCAACAAGAGACCCAGTACTTC. This codes for CASSLAGTGFQQETQYF.

V and J are TRBV11-2 and TRBJ2-7; D perhaps matches TRBD2 (5 bases). CDR1 and CDR2 from the germline V gene are SGHAT and FQNNGV. V dropped 1 base and J dropped 0 bases, with 13 bases sitting between them. This CDR3 comprises 16 residues. CDR3 region: CASSLVTGMSSYEQYF. The CDR3 region has the DNA TGTGCCAGCAGCTTAGTTACGGGGATGAGCTCCTACGAGCAGTACTTC.

The CDR3 protein is CASSLTGGGETQYF. The CDR3 bases are TGTGCCAGCAGCCTGACAGGGGGCGGAGAGACCCAGTACTTC. The chain combines TRBV7-6 with TRBJ2-5; TRBD1 aligns across 10 bases. In germline, CDR1 is SGHVS, CDR2 FNYEAQ. This CDR3 has 14 residues. After removal of 5 bases from V and 4 bases from J, the junction contained 4 bases not matched to a gene. The full variable domain, with the rest looked up from reference TRBV7-6 and TRBJ2-5, is GAGVSQSPRYKVTKRGQDVALRCDPISGHVSLYWYRQALGQGPEFLTYFNYEAQQDKSGLPNDRFSAERPEGSISTLTIQRTEQRDSAMYRCASSLTGGGETQYFGPGTRLLVL.

The CDR3 spells CASSRTSGLYEQYF. The CDR3 DNA reads as TGTGCCAGCAGTCGGACTAGCGGCCTCTACGAGCAGTACTTC. The V gene is TRBV2, the J gene TRBJ2-7; TRBD2 aligns across 10 bases. The CDR3 is 14 residues long. Germline V CDR1 and CDR2: SNHLY, FYNNEI. With V trimmed by 5 bases and J by 3 bases, 4 bases remained unmatched.

This clone occurred a few times. The chain uses TRBV5-1 and TRBJ2-6, with D hard to call. The CDR3 spans 18 residues. The germline V gene has CDR1 SGHRS and CDR2 YFSETQ. V was clipped by 3 bases and J by 0 bases, with 16 bases between them. The CDR3 sequence: CASSSTWVRSSGANVLTF. CDR3 DNA: TGCGCCAGCAGCTCAACTTGGGTCCGGTCCTCTGGGGCCAACGTCCTGACTTTC.

The CDR3 spells CASSQDPGSGEQFF. In DNA, the CDR3 is TGCGCCAGCAGCCAAGATCCCGGCTCCGGTGAGCAGTTCTTC. The J gene is TRBJ2-1, the V gene TRBV4-1; D gene uncertain. V was clipped by 0 bases and J by 9 bases, with 12 bases between them. The germline gives CDR1 MGHRA, CDR2 YSYEKL. The CDR3 length is 14 residues.